This TCR beta chain is from a study of cytomegalovirus exposure and HLA in healthy donors. The primer mix had 60 Vbeta and 13 Jbeta primers. Sequencing used immunoSEQ multiplex PCR; TCRdb keeps in-frame clones, though not all of them. The data contain 100,000 to 150,000 clones, approximately 83% of them singletons. Sequences were obtained from PBMCs. The sequence came from a woman in her thirties or forties in good health and CMV-seropositive.

CDR3: CASSPLGGVSYGYTF. In DNA, the CDR3 is TGTGCCAGCAGCCCACTCGGGGGGGTTTCCTATGGCTACACCTTC. The gene calls are TRBV7-8 and TRBJ1-2, with D maybe TRBD1 (5 bases). The length of the CDR3 is 15 residues. Germline V lookup: CDR1 SGHVS, CDR2 FQNEAQ. The ends were cut back, 5 bases at V and 4 bases at J, with 17 bases in the middle.